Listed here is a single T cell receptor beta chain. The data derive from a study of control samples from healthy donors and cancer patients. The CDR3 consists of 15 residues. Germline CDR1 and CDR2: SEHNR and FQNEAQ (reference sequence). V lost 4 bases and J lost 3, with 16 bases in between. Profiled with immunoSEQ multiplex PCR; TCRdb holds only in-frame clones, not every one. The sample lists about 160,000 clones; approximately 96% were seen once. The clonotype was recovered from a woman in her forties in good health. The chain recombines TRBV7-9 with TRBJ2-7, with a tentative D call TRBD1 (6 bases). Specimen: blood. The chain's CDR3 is CASSSSRQAIYEQYF. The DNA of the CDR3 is TGTGCCAGCAGCTCGTCGAGACAGGCGATCTACGAGCAGTACTTC.